The clone carrying this T cell receptor (beta chain) came up a few times. What it recognizes is unknown. This sample stems from a study of cytomegalovirus exposure and HLA in healthy donors. Amplification used 60 Vbeta primers and 13 Jbeta primers. Data came from immunoSEQ multiplex PCR; TCRdb stores just in-frame clones and leaves some out. The repertoire holds under 90,000 clones, approximately 63% seen once, with roughly 10% in the top ten. The study, taken as a whole, reports: Near-uniform donor sequencing depth was presumed by presence/absence analyses. It was likely that a cluster of highly shared sequence variants was a sequencing artifact. An analysis that was carried out later associated 15,000 to 20,000 TCR beta sequences with HLA alleles at 0.05 false discovery rate.

In germline, CDR1 is MNHEY, CDR2 SVGAGI. Trimming removed 5 bases from V and 2 bases from J; junction bases left unmatched: 4. The CDR3 covers 15 residues. This receptor was obtained from a woman in her 50s in good health and CMV-seropositive. The J gene is TRBJ2-2, the V gene TRBV6-5; 8 bases map to TRBD2. What was sequenced was PBMCs. The CDR3 DNA sequence: TGTGCCAGCAGTATAACTAGCGGAAACACCGGGGAGCTGTTTTTT. Translated: CASSITSGNTGELFF.